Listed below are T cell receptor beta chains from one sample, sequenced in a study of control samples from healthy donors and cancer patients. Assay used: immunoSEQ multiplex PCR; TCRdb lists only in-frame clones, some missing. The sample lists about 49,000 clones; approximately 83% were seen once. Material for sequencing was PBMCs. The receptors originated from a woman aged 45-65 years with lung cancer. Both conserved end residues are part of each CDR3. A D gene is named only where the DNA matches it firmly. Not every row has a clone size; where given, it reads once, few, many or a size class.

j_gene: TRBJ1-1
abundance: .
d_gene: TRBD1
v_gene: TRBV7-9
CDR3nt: TGTGCCAGCAGCTTTCAGGCAGGGGGCACTGAAGCTTTCTTT
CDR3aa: CASSFQAGGTEAFF

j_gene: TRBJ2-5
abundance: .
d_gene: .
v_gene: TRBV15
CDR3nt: TGTGCCACCACCCTGGGGGGAAACGCAGAGACCCAGTACTTC
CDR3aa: CATTLGGNAETQYF

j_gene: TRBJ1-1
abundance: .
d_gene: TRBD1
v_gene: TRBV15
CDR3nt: TGTGCCACCAGCAGGACAGGGACCGGGGGGGAAGCTTTCTTT
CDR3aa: CATSRTGTGGEAFF

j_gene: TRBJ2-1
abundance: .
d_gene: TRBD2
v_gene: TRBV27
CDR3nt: TGTGCCAGCAGCCCCCTGGCTAGCGGGGGAATATACAATGAGCAGTTCTTC
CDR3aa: CASSPLASGGIYNEQFF

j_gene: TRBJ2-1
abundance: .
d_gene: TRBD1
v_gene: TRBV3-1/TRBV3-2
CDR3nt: TGTGCCAGCAGCCAAGCTACGGGACAGGGACGGCATGAGCAGTTCTTC
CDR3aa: CASSQATGQGRHEQFF

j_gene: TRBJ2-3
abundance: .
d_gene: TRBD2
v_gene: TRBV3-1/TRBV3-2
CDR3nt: TGTGCCAGCAGCCAAGGCCGGAGGAGCGGGGGGACGGATACGCAGTATTTT
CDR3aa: CASSQGRRSGGTDTQYF

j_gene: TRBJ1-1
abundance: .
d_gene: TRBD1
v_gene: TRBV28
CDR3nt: TGTGCCAGCAGTCCACTGGGACAGTCTAACACTGAAGCTTTCTTT
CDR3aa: CASSPLGQSNTEAFF

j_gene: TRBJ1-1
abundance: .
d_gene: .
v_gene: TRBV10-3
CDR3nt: TGTGCCATCAGTGAAGCCGGGGGACTAGAAGCTTTCTTT
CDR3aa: CAISEAGGLEAFF

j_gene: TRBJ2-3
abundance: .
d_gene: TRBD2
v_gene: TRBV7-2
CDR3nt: TGTGCCAGCAGCTGGACTAGCGGGGGGGACTGGGATACGCAGTATTTT
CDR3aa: CASSWTSGGDWDTQYF

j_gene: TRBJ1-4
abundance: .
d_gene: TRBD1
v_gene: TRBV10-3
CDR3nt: TGTGCCATCAGTGACGTCGGACAGGACGTACTGTTTTTT
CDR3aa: CAISDVGQDVLFF

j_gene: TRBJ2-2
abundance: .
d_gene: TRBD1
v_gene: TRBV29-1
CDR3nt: TGCAGCGTAGGGACAGCCGGGGAGCTGTTTTTT
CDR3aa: CSVGTAGELFF

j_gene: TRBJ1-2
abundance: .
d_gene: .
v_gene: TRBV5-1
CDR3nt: TGCGCCAGCAGCTTGTCAGGCGACTATGGCTACACCTTC
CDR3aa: CASSLSGDYGYTF

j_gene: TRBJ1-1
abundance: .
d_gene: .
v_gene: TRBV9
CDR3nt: TGTGCCAGCAGCGCGGGAACCCTGAACACTGAAGCTTTCTTT
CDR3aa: CASSAGTLNTEAFF

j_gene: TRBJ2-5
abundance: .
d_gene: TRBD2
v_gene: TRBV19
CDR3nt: TGTGCCAGTAGATTCTCTAGCGGGGGCGAAGAGACCCAGTACTTC
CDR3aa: CASRFSSGGEETQYF

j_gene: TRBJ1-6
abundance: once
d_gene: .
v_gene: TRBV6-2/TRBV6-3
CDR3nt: TGTGCCAGCAGTTACCCTCAAGAGAGGAGGCCCCTCCACTTT
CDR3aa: CASSYPQERRPLHF

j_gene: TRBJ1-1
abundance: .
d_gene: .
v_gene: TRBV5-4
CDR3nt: TGTGCCAGCAGCCCTGCAGGGTCCACTGAAGCTTTCTTT
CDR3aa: CASSPAGSTEAFF

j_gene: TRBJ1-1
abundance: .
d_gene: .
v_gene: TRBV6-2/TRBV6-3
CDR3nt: TGTGCCAGCAGTCCCAGCCGAGGGAACACTGAAGCTTTCTTT
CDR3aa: CASSPSRGNTEAFF

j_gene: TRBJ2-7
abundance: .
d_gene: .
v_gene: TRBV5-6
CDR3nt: TGTGCCAGCAGCTTGGACACTAACTACGAGCAGTACTTC
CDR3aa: CASSLDTNYEQYF

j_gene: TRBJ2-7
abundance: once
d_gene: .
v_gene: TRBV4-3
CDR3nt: TGCGCCAGCAGCCAAGATGCCGTACCCACCTACGAGCAGTACTTC
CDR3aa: CASSQDAVPTYEQYF

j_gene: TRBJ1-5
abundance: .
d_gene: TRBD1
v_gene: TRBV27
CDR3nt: TGTGCCAGCAAATCACGACAGGGCGGCAATCAGCCCCAGCATTTT
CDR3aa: CASKSRQGGNQPQHF

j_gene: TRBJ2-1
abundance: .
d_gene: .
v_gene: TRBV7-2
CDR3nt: TGTGCCAGCACCTCAAGGAGGGGCGCATACAATGAGCAGTTCTTC
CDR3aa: CASTSRRGAYNEQFF

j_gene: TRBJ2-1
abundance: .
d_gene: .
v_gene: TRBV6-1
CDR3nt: TGTGCCAGCAGTGATGGTGGCGGCGATGAGCAGTTCTTC
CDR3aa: CASSDGGGDEQFF

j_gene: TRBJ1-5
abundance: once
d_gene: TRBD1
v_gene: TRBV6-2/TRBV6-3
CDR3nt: TGTGCCAGCAGTGCAGGGGGGAATCAGCCCCAGCATTTT
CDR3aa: CASSAGGNQPQHF

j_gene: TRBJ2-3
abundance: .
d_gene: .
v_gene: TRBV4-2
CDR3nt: TGTGCCAGCAGCCAAGGAGTCGGAAGCACAGATACGCAGTATTTT
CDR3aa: CASSQGVGSTDTQYF

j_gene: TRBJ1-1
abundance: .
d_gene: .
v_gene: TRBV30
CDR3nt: TGTGCCTGGAGTTTGCTGAGTATGAACACTGAAGCTTTCTTT
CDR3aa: CAWSLLSMNTEAFF

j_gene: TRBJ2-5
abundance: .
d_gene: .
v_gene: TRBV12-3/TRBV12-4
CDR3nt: TGTGCCAGCAGTTTTGTTCCCGAGACCCAGTACTTC
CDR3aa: CASSFVPETQYF

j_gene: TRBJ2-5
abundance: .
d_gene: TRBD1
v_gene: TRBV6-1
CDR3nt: TGTGCCAGCAGAAGGACACCGGGACAGGGGGACCAGTACTTC
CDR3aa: CASRRTPGQGDQYF

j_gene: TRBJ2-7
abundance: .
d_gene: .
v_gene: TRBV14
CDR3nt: TGTGCCAGCAGCCAACGGGCCGGGACGGCCGGCGAGCAGTACTTC
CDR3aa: CASSQRAGTAGEQYF

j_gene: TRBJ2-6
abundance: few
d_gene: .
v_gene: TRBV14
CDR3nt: TGTGCCAGCAGCCAAGCAGGGAGGGGGGCCAACGTCCTGACTTTC
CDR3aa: CASSQAGRGANVLTF

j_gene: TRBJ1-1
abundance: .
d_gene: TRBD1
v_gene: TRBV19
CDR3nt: TGTGCCAGTAGTCGGACAGGCCGGGGCACTGAAGCTTTCTTT
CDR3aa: CASSRTGRGTEAFF

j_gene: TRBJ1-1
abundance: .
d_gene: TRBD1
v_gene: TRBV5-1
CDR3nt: TGCGCCAGCAGACAGGACAGGGGCACTGAAGCTTTCTTT
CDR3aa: CASRQDRGTEAFF

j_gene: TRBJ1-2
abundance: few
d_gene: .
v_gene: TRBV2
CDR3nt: TGTGCCAGCAGTGAAGAACAGGAGTATGGCTACACCTTC
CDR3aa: CASSEEQEYGYTF

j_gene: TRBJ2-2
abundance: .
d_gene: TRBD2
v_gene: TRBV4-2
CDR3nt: TGTGCCAGCAGCCAACTAGCGGGGGGGAACACCGGGGAGCTGTTTTTT
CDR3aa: CASSQLAGGNTGELFF

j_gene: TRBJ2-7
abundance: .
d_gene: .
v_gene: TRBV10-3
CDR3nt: TGTGCCATCAGTGAGTCACACGAAGCCGAGCAGTACTTC
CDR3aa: CAISESHEAEQYF

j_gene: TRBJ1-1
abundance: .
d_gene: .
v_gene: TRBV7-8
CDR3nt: TGTGCCAGCAGCCCCCGGGACACAATAAACACTGAAGCTTTCTTT
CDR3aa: CASSPRDTINTEAFF

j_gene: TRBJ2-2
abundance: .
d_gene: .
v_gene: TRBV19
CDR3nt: TGTGCCAGTAGTATACGCCAGAACACCGGGGAGCTGTTTTTT
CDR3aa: CASSIRQNTGELFF

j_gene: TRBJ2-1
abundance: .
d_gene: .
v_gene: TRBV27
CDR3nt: TGTGCCAGCAGTTTTAAGGCCTACCCAGGATATGAGCAGTTCTTC
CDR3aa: CASSFKAYPGYEQFF

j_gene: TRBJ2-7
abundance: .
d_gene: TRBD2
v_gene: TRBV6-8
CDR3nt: TGTGCCAGCTTACAGAGGACTAGCGGGGGTCCGAGCTCCTACGAGCAGTACTTC
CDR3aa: CASLQRTSGGPSSYEQYF

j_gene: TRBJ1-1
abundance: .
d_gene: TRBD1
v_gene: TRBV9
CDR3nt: TGTGCCAGCAGCCCTTACAGGGGGCAGGGGAACACTGAAGCTTTCTTT
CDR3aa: CASSPYRGQGNTEAFF

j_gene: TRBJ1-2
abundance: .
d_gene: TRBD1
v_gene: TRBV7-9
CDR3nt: TGTGCCAGCAGCACGGACAGGGCAGACTATGGCTACACCTTC
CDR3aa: CASSTDRADYGYTF

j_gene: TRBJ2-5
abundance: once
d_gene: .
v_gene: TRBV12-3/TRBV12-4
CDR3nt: TGTGCCAGCAGTGTCCAAGAGACCCAGTACTTC
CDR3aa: CASSVQETQYF

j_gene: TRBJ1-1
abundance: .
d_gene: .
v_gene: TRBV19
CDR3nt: TGTGCCAGTAGTATTTCCAGGTTCGTTGAAGCTTTCTTT
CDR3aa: CASSISRFVEAFF

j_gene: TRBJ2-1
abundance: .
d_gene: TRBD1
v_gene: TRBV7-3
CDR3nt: TGTGCCAGCAGCTTAGGGACAGGTTTATACAATGAGCAGTTCTTC
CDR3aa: CASSLGTGLYNEQFF

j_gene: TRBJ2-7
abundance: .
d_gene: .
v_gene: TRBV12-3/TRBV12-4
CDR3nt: TGTGCCAGCAGTTTCGGGCCCACCTACGAGCAGTACTTC
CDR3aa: CASSFGPTYEQYF

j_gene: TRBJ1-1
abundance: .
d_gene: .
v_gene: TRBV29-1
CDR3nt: TGCAGCGTGGGGGCGGGCGGGGGAACTGAAGCTTTCTTT
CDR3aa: CSVGAGGGTEAFF

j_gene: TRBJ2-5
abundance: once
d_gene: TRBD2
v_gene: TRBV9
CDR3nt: TGTGCCAGCAGCGTGTTTACGGGGGGGCGGGAGACCCAGTACTTC
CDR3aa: CASSVFTGGRETQYF

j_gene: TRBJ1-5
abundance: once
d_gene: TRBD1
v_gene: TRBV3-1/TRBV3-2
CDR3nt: TGTGCCAGCAGCTACAGGGGAGGCAATCAGCCCCAGCATTTT
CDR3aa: CASSYRGGNQPQHF

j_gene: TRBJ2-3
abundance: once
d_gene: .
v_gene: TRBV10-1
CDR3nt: TGCGCCAGCAGTGCATCTGCGGGGCGCACAGATACGCAGTATTTT
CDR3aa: CASSASAGRTDTQYF

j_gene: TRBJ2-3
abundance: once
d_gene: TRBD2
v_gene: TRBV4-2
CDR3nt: TGTGCCAGCAGCCCGGGGGGAGGCACAGATACGCAGTATTTT
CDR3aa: CASSPGGGTDTQYF

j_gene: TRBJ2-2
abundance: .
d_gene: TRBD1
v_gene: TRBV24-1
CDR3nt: TGTGCCTCAAAAAAGGGGGCTACTACCGGGGAGCTGTTTTTT
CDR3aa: CASKKGATTGELFF

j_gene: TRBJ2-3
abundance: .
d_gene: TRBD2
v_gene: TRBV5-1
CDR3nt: TGCGCCAGCAGCTTGTCACTAGCGGGGGCCCCAGATACGCAGTATTTT
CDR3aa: CASSLSLAGAPDTQYF

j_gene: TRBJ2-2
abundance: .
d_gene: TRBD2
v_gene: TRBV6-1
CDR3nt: TGTGCCAGCAGTGACGGGGGGGGGCGAGGGGCCGGGGAGCTGTTTTTT
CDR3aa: CASSDGGGRGAGELFF

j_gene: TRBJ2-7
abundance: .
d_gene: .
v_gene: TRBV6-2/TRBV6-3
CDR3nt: TGTGCCAGCAGCTCCCCTCGCGGGGACACCTCCTACGAGCAGTACTTC
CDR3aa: CASSSPRGDTSYEQYF

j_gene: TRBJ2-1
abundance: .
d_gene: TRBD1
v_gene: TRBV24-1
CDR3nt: TGTGCCACCAGTGAAGCCGGGACAGGGGGTCATGAGCAGTTCTTC
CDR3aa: CATSEAGTGGHEQFF

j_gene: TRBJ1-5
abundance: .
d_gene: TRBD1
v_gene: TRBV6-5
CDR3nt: TGTGCCAGCAGTTACGGACAGGCTTCCAATCAGCCCCAGCATTTT
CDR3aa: CASSYGQASNQPQHF